Presented here are 31 T cell receptor beta chains from one specimen sequenced in a study of blood T cell repertoires in COVID-19. Method: immunoSEQ multiplex PCR; TCRdb's copy keeps in-frame clones and lacks some. The table has about 170,000 clones, about 89% seen once; the top ten hold less than 3.5%. Sequences were obtained from peripheral blood. Receptors were obtained from a man between 65 and 85 years old with acute or convalescent COVID-19.

This clone was seen only once. The chain links TRBV15 to TRBJ1-1; D might be TRBD1 (6 bases). Per germline, CDR1 LNHNV and CDR2 YYDKDF (reference sequence). Trimming pared 2 bases from V and 7 bases from J, leaving 17 bases between. The CDR3 extends over 15 amino acids. This CDR3 reads CATSRNTGWGGEAFF. CDR3 nucleotide sequence: TGTGCCACCAGCAGAAACACAGGGTGGGGGGGTGAAGCTTTCTTT.

The chain carries TRBV27 and TRBJ2-5; TRBD1 matches 11 bases. V lost 8 bases, J lost 5 bases, and 7 bases stayed unmatched. The length of the CDR3 is 14 residues. Germline CDR1 is MNHEY and CDR2 is SMNVEV (reference sequence). CDR3 sequence: CASSLGTGGETQYF. CDR3 DNA: TGTGCCAGCTCCCTGGGGACAGGGGGGGAGACCCAGTACTTC.

The rearrangement joins TRBV10-3 to TRBJ2-7, with TRBD1 identical over 10 bases. Germline loops: CDR1 ENHRY, CDR2 SYGVKD. The CDR3 covers 14 residues. The V and J ends lost 4 bases and 3 bases, in that order; junction bases with no gene match: 3. The CDR3 here is CAISGQGAHYEQYF. The CDR3 DNA is TGTGCCATCAGTGGACAGGGGGCCCACTACGAGCAGTACTTC.

The table lists this clone with a count of one. The chain employs TRBV5-1 and TRBJ2-2; 8 bases align to TRBD1. J was trimmed by 1 base and V by 4 bases; bases with no gene match: 3. Germline values: CDR1 SGHRS, CDR2 YFSETQ. The length of the CDR3 is 15 residues. CDR3 DNA: TGCGCCAGCAGCCCCGGGACAGGGAACACCGGGGAGCTGTTTTTT. Translation gives CASSPGTGNTGELFF.

The chain combines TRBV27 with TRBJ1-2; perhaps TRBD1 as D (6 bases). Germline loops: CDR1 MNHEY, CDR2 SMNVEV (reference sequence). Deletions cut 5 bases from V and 4 bases from J, with 14 bases between. This CDR3 contains 14 residues. The DNA of the CDR3 is TGTGCCAGCAGTACGGACAGCGGAGTCTATGGCTACACCTTC. It is translated as CASSTDSGVYGYTF.

This chain connects TRBV4-1 to TRBJ2-1; TRBD2 agrees at 13 bases. The CDR3 is made up of 17 amino acids. V trimming: 3 bases; J trimming: 9 bases; junction bases outside the gene matches: 11. Germline assignment: CDR1 MGHRA and CDR2 YSYEKL. The CDR3 DNA follows: TGCGCCAGCAGCCAGAGGACTAGCGGGAGAGGTAGGGGTGAGCAGTTCTTC. Translation gives CASSQRTSGRGRGEQFF.

The V and J genes are TRBV6-1 and TRBJ1-2, with D perhaps matching TRBD1 (5 bases). The CDR3 totals 14 residues. V dropped 3 bases and J dropped 5 bases, with 13 bases sitting between them. Germline assignment: CDR1 MNHNS and CDR2 SASEGT. CDR3: CASSEGGIPYGYTF. CDR3 nucleotides: TGTGCCAGCAGTGAGGGGGGAATACCGTATGGCTACACCTTC.

This chain connects TRBV5-4 to TRBJ2-2; 8 nucleotides match TRBD1. V was clipped by 0 bases and J by 5 bases; unmatched bases: 6. Germline CDR1 and CDR2: SGHNT and YYREEE (reference sequence). This CDR3 spans 16 amino acids. DNA of the CDR3: TGTGCCAGCAGCTTGGGTACGGGACAGGCTACCGGGGAGCTGTTTTTT. This gives the protein CASSLGTGQATGELFF.

The chain employs TRBV7-6 and TRBJ1-5; TRBD1 agrees at 7 bases. This CDR3 contains 16 residues. Germline lookup yields CDR1 SGHVS and CDR2 FNYEAQ. V dropped 11 bases and J dropped 0; count of bases not matched to a gene: 13. The CDR3 sequence is CALSRGQDYSNQPQHF. The CDR3 coding sequence is TGTGCCCTCTCGAGAGGACAGGACTATAGCAATCAGCCCCAGCATTTT.

The chain recombines TRBV28 with TRBJ1-5, with 9 positions matching TRBD1. Germline values: CDR1 MDHEN, CDR2 SYDVKM. V was pared by 6 bases and J by 4 bases, with 7 bases of the junction left unmatched. The CDR3 runs to 15 residues. CDR3 loop: CASSRIGQGNQPQHF. The DNA of the CDR3 is TGTGCCAGCAGCCGGATTGGACAGGGGAATCAGCCCCAGCATTTT. Based on the CDR3 plus reference TRBV28 and TRBJ1-5, the full variable domain is DVKVTQSSRYLVKRTGEKVFLECVQDMDHENMFWYRQDPGLGLRLIYFSYDVKMKEKGDIPEGYSVSREKKERFSLILESASTNQTSMYLCASSRIGQGNQPQHFGDGTRLSIL.

The rearrangement uses TRBV14 and TRBJ2-7; TRBD2 agrees at 9 bases. The CDR3 runs to 16 residues. The germline V gene has CDR1 SGHDN and CDR2 FVKESK. V was pared by 3 bases and J by 1 base, with 7 bases of the junction left unmatched. The CDR3 is CASSQLGLAFSYEQYF. The CDR3 coding sequence is TGTGCCAGCAGCCAGCTCGGACTAGCGTTTTCCTACGAGCAGTACTTC.

The chain uses TRBV5-6 and TRBJ1-5, with TRBD1 identical over 7 bases. This CDR3 contains 14 residues. V lost 6 bases to trimming and J lost 3 bases; unmatched junction nucleotides: 6. CDR1 SGHDT and CDR2 YYEEEE come from the germline V gene. DNA of the CDR3: TGTGCCAGCACCATTACAGGGGCCAATCAGCCCCAGCATTTT. It yields the protein CASTITGANQPQHF. Looking up the rest from reference TRBV5-6 and TRBJ1-5 gives the full variable domain: DAGVTQSPTHLIKTRGQQVTLRCSPKSGHDTVSWYQQALGQGPQFIFQYYEEEERQRGNFPDRFSGHQFPNYSSELNVNALLLGDSALYLCASTITGANQPQHFGDGTRLSIL.

The V gene is TRBV6-5, the J gene TRBJ2-5; maybe TRBD1 (6 bases). The CDR3 runs 15 residues. The V end was cut by 5 bases, the J end by 1 base, with 14 bases between. Germline CDR1 is MNHEY and CDR2 is SVGAGI. The CDR3 sequence: CASSRAGTSQETQYF. CDR3 DNA sequence: TGTGCCAGCAGTCGCGCCGGGACATCCCAAGAGACCCAGTACTTC.

The J gene is TRBJ2-1, the V gene TRBV5-1; TRBD2 matches at 9 bases. Germline loops: CDR1 SGHRS, CDR2 YFSETQ. This CDR3 is built from 13 residues. Trimming removed 4 bases from V and 8 bases from J; junction bases left unmatched: 4. Here the CDR3 DNA reads TGCGCCAGCAGCCGGGGACTAGCAGATGAGCAGTTCTTC. Amino acid sequence: CASSRGLADEQFF.

This chain joins TRBV6-1 and TRBJ2-1, with D tentatively TRBD2 (7 bases). V was clipped by 1 base and J by 9 bases, with 19 bases between them. Per germline, CDR1 MNHNS and CDR2 SASEGT. This CDR3 has 16 residues. The CDR3 spells CASSEVGGLAGTEQFF. DNA for the CDR3: TGTGCCAGCAGTGAAGTGGGGGGGCTAGCTGGGACTGAGCAGTTCTTC.

This chain joins TRBV5-1 and TRBJ1-6; weak D call: TRBD1 (6 bases). The CDR3 loop spans 17 amino acids. V gave up 4 bases and J gave up 0 bases, with 14 bases separating them. The germline gives CDR1 SGHRS, CDR2 YFSETQ. CDR3 region: CASSPGTPSSYNSPLHF. In nucleotides, the CDR3 is TGCGCCAGCAGCCCAGGGACACCGAGCTCCTATAATTCACCCCTCCACTTT.

This sequence joins TRBV5-1 and TRBJ1-4; unclear D gene. The CDR3 covers 14 residues. Germline-derived CDR1 and CDR2 are SGHRS and YFSETQ. Trimming took 8 bases from V and 6 from J, leaving 17 bases between them. Written as DNA, the CDR3 is TGCGCCAGTAGGTCCACGGGGTTTGATGAAAAACTGTTTTTT. It is translated as CASRSTGFDEKLFF.

The chain links TRBV28 to TRBJ2-7; the D gene is possibly TRBD1 (6 bases). The CDR3 covers 14 residues. V lost 5 bases, J lost 2 bases, and 13 bases lay in between. Germline CDR1 is MDHEN and CDR2 is SYDVKM. The CDR3 protein is CASSPGTLPYEQYF. In DNA form, the CDR3 reads TGTGCCAGCAGTCCCGGGACACTTCCCTACGAGCAGTACTTC.

This clone showed up just a few times. The CDR3 loop reads CAISISQGVNEKLFF. The CDR3 nucleotides read TGTGCCATCAGCATTAGTCAGGGGGTCAATGAAAAACTGTTTTTT. V gene TRBV10-3 combines with J gene TRBJ1-4; 7 nucleotides match TRBD1. The CDR3 sequence is 15 residues long. J lost 5 bases, V lost 6 bases, and 9 bases had no gene match. Germline V gene lookup returns CDR1 ENHRY and CDR2 SYGVKD.

The genes are TRBV12-3 or TRBV12-4 and TRBJ1-5, with D possibly being TRBD1 (5 bases). The V end was cut by 6 bases, the J end by 5 bases, with 11 bases between. This CDR3 region has 13 residues. The CDR3 DNA reads as TGTGCCAGCAGCCCAGGGAGGGATCAGCCCCAGCATTTT. Protein product: CASSPGRDQPQHF.

The rearrangement joins TRBV5-6 to TRBJ2-1; 11 bases fit TRBD2. CDR3 length: 15 residues. The germline V gene has CDR1 SGHDT and CDR2 YYEEEE. Losses at the gene ends were 6 bases for V and 7 bases for J; bases not matched to a gene: 9. In DNA form, the CDR3 reads TGTGCCAGCACCAAACTAGCGGGGGCGACGAATGAGCAGTTCTTC. Translation: CASTKLAGATNEQFF.

The chain carries TRBV4-2 and TRBJ2-2, with 7 bases identical to TRBD2. This CDR3 spans 16 amino acids. The germline V gene encodes CDR1 LGHNA and CDR2 YNFKEQ. J was trimmed by 0 bases and V by 1 base; bases with no gene match: 2. DNA of the CDR3: TGTGCCAGCAGCCAAGTACTAGCGACGAACACCGGGGAGCTGTTTTTT. Protein: CASSQVLATNTGELFF.

J is TRBJ1-4 and V is TRBV10-3; D perhaps matches TRBD1 (5 bases). V lost 0 bases, J lost 0 bases, and 5 bases lay in between. Per germline, CDR1 ENHRY and CDR2 SYGVKD. The CDR3 runs 15 residues. CDR3 coding DNA: TGTGCCATCAGTGAGTCGACAGCAACTAATGAAAAACTGTTTTTT. It translates to CAISESTATNEKLFF.

The chain uses TRBV6-5 and TRBJ1-5, with TRBD1 matching 10 bases. The junction had 3 bases not matched to a gene; V was cut back by 2 bases and J by 5 bases. The CDR3 loop spans 15 amino acids. Germline V gives CDR1 MNHEY, CDR2 SVGAGI. This chain's CDR3 is CASSYRQGADQPQHF. As DNA, the CDR3 is TGTGCCAGCAGTTACAGACAGGGGGCCGATCAGCCCCAGCATTTT.

This chain links TRBV6-1 with TRBJ1-1, with 9 bases identical to TRBD1. This CDR3 is 17 amino acids long. Germline lookup yields CDR1 MNHNS and CDR2 SASEGT. V lost 4 bases to trimming and J lost 2 bases; unmatched junction nucleotides: 11. The CDR3 bases are TGTGCCAGCAGTGGCGGGGGAGGGGGACAGGGAAACACTGAAGCTTTCTTT. This sequence encodes CASSGGGGGQGNTEAFF.

In its sample, this clone was seen a few times. The chain recombines TRBV7-2 with TRBJ2-7, with D possibly being TRBD1 (5 bases). V shed 5 bases and J shed 6 bases, with 11 bases lying between them. The germline CDR1 and CDR2 sequences are SGHTA and FQGNSA. There are 12 residues in the CDR3. This chain's CDR3 is CASSVARGEQYF. CDR3 DNA sequence: TGTGCCAGCAGCGTCGCTAGGGGCGAGCAGTACTTC. Full variable domain (remainder filled in from reference TRBV7-2 and TRBJ2-7): GAGVSQSPSNKVTEKGKDVELRCDPISGHTALYWYRQSLGQGLEFLIYFQGNSAPDKSGLPSDRFSAERTGGSVSTLTIQRTQQEDSAVYLCASSVARGEQYFGPGTRLTVT.

V gene TRBV12-3 or TRBV12-4 combines with J gene TRBJ1-1; D remains unclear. The CDR3 contains 13 residues. The V gene lost 8 bases and the J gene lost 1 base, with 11 bases spanning the gap. The CDR3 DNA sequence: TGTGCCAGCGGCTATGCGGGGAACACTGAAGCTTTCTTT. This codes for CASGYAGNTEAFF.

The V call is TRBV6-5, the J call TRBJ1-2; perhaps TRBD1 as D (5 bases). The CDR3 spans 15 residues. CDR1 and CDR2 (germline): MNHEY, SVGAGI. Deletions cut 0 bases from V and 8 bases from J, with 16 bases between. Written as DNA, the CDR3 is TGTGCCAGCAGTTACTCGTCGCGGGACCCCGAGGGCTACACCTTC. This gives the protein CASSYSSRDPEGYTF.

The chain employs TRBV10-3 and TRBJ1-1; tentative D call: TRBD1 (5 bases). Trimming took 1 base from V and 4 from J, leaving 16 bases between them. This CDR3 is 16 amino acids long. Germline CDR1 reads ENHRY; CDR2 reads SYGVKD. The CDR3 loop is CAISEYPPGWTTEAFF. CDR3 nucleotides: TGTGCCATCAGTGAGTACCCGCCAGGGTGGACCACTGAAGCTTTCTTT.

V is TRBV16 and J is TRBJ1-3; D may be TRBD1 (6 bases). Deletions cut 7 bases from V and 0 bases from J, with 13 bases between. This CDR3 comprises 15 residues. Per the germline V gene, CDR1 is KGHSY and CDR2 is FQNENV. The CDR3: CASIFDRYSGNTIYF. The CDR3 nucleotides read TGTGCCAGCATCTTCGACAGGTACTCTGGAAACACCATATATTTT.

This chain links TRBV6-5 with TRBJ2-7, with 7 bases lining up with TRBD1. J was trimmed by 3 bases and V by 2 bases; bases with no gene match: 10. Germline lookup yields CDR1 MNHEY and CDR2 SVGAGI. This CDR3 comprises 16 residues. The CDR3 is CASSYTDRTTYYEQYF. The CDR3, as DNA: TGTGCCAGCAGTTACACGGACAGGACGACTTACTACGAGCAGTACTTC.